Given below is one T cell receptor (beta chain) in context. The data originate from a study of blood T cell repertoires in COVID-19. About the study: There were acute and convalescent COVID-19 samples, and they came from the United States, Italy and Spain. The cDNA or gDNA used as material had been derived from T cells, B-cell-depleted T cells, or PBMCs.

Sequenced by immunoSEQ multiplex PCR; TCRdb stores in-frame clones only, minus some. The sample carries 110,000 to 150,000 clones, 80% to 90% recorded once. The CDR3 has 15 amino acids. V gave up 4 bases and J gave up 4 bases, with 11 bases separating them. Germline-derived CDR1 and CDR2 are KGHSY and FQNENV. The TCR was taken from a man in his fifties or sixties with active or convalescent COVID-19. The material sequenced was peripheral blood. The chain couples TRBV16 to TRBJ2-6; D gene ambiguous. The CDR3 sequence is CASSPSSAGANVLTF. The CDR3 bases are TGTGCCAGCAGCCCCTCCTCCGCGGGGGCCAACGTCCTGACTTTC.